The entry that follows covers one T cell receptor beta chain sequence. Antigen unknown. The data belong to a study of blood T cells in healthy people across ages. Study-wide findings and caveats: Measured against age, TCR beta diversity per million T cells decreased in a roughly linear manner.

It was with a sample-barcoded 5' primer and a J-beta primer mix that a second PCR of roughly 6 to 12 cycles was run. TCRdb used MiXCR to reprocess the 5' RACE reads, holding one entry per CDR3 protein. The profile covers about 1,400,000 distinct CDR3 sequences, with approximately 38% appearing a single time and 7.9% taken by the ten largest. The authors isolated at least 7 million PBMCs per sample. Germline values: CDR1 MGHRA, CDR2 YSYEKL. CDR3 size: 18 residues. Trimming pared 0 bases from V and 0 bases from J, leaving 15 bases between. Material: blood. The J gene is TRBJ1-3, the V gene TRBV4-1, with a weak D call TRBD1 (5 bases). This clonotype was obtained from a young woman in good health. DNA for the CDR3: TGCGCCAGCAGCCAAGATCGTACAGGACTGACCTCTGGAAACACCATATATTTT. Translated: CASSQDRTGLTSGNTIYF.